The T cell receptor beta chain under discussion was sequenced for a study of blood T cell repertoires in COVID-19. Study overall: T cells, B-cell-depleted T cells, or PBMCs provided the cDNA or gDNA that served as material.

Germline V gene sequence: CDR1 MDHEN, CDR2 SYDVKM. The CDR3 is made up of 14 amino acids. Trimming shortened V by 2 bases and J by 4 bases, and 11 bases separated the two germline ends. The protocol was immunoSEQ multiplex PCR, while the TCRdb copy is restricted to in-frame clones and leaves out a portion. Among some 45,000 clones, roughly 86% were seen once, and the ten largest hold 15%. Sequenced sample: peripheral blood. The chain links TRBV28 to TRBJ1-1; a weak D match, TRBD1 (5 bases). The clonotype was recovered from a man aged 55 to 69 with active COVID-19. The CDR3 loop is CASSLAGGGTEAFF. The CDR3 DNA reads TGTGCCAGCAGTTTAGCGGGGGGGGGCACTGAAGCTTTCTTT.